This TCR beta chain was observed in a study of tumor-infiltrating lymphocytes in primary liver carcinoma. The study's findings and limits: Tumor-adjacent and tumor-blood pairs showed less overlap than tumor region pairs. Only about 8-25% of top clones were detected in all five tumor regions.

Reverse transcription of about 0.5 ug total RNA with a constant-region primer produced TCR beta cDNA. Sequencing libraries for TCR beta derived from three nested multiplex PCR rounds that used slightly modified ARM-PCR. The first two PCR rounds used TRBV1-TRBV30 primers with a Cbeta primer, roughly 10 cycles each. TCRdb used MiXCR to reprocess the multiplex PCR reads, holding one entry per CDR3 protein. The sample lists roughly 120,000 distinct CDR3 sequences; 50% to 65% were seen once. This clonotype was found once. The antigen is not known. Mismatch with germline at one junction end may stem from a read error. The V gene's germline CDR1 is SGHNT and CDR2 YYREEE (reference sequence). The CDR3 has 20 amino acids. Co-extraction yielded RNA and DNA from approximately 22-30 mg of unsorted bulk tissue. Tumors were each sampled at five separate regions. Tumor samples were assessed, and every one had over 80% viable tumor cells.

The specimen sequenced was liver tumor tissue from sampling region 1. Subset here: tumor region T1, superior pole. This chain connects TRBV5-4 to TRBJ2-4, with TRBD2 matching 11 bases. This TCR was sampled from a woman in her sixties with primary liver carcinoma and hepatitis B virus infection. The DNA for the CDR3 is TGTGCCAGCAGCTTGGAAAGTGCTAGCGGGAGGCCCCAAGCCAAAAACATTCAGTGCTTC. Its translation is CASSLESASGRPQAKNIQCF.